Shown below are 19 T cell receptor beta chains from a single sample sequenced in a study of T-cell memory formation after mild COVID-19. Each CDR3 protein gets one entry after TCRdb re-called the 5' RACE reads with MiXCR. Here the sample spans 250,000 to 350,000 distinct CDR3 sequences, roughly 13% being singletons. Input material: PBMCs or a T cell subset sorted from them (not recorded which). All receptors derive from a young man who had mild COVID-19 (a few samples of this study predate the infection). Cell type and time point are not known.

This chain uses TRBV4-2 with TRBJ1-1; D gene ambiguous. The CDR3 has 14 residues. Per germline, CDR1 LGHNA and CDR2 YNFKEQ. V was pared by 0 bases and J by 1 base, with 6 bases between. Here the CDR3 reads CASSQDRENTEAFF. Written as DNA, the CDR3 is TGTGCCAGCAGCCAAGATAGGGAGAACACTGAAGCTTTCTTT.

This clonotype showed up many times. The chain carries TRBV20-1 and TRBJ2-3; unclear D gene. CDR1 is DFQATT, CDR2 SNEGSKA, per germline (reference sequence). The CDR3 covers 12 residues. The V and J ends lost 7 bases and 6 bases respectively, with 14 bases between them. The CDR3, as DNA: TGCAGTGTTGCCCCTCTGGGGGATACGCAGTATTTT. Protein product: CSVAPLGDTQYF.

The rearrangement uses TRBV4-2 and TRBJ1-2; D call uncertain. V lost 0 bases and J 6 bases, leaving 5 bases between the germline ends. The CDR3 spans 12 residues. CDR1 is LGHNA and CDR2 is YNFKEQ in the germline V gene. The CDR3: CASSQDLHGYTF. CDR3 DNA: TGTGCCAGCAGCCAAGATCTGCATGGCTACACCTTC.

The chain couples TRBV30 to TRBJ1-2; D unresolved. Deletions cut 4 bases from V and 2 bases from J, with 8 bases between. Looked up from germline, CDR1 is GTSNPN and CDR2 is SVGIG (reference sequence). This CDR3 has 12 amino acids. The CDR3 DNA sequence: TGTGCCTGGATAGCACAAAACTATGGCTACACCTTC. Its translation is CAWIAQNYGYTF.

This clonotype has more than one count but fewer than ten. V gene TRBV4-3 combines with J gene TRBJ2-1, with D tentatively TRBD2 (6 bases). CDR3 length: 15 residues. The germline V gene has CDR1 LGHNA and CDR2 YSLEER. The V end lost 1 base, the J end lost 4 bases, and 11 bases lay between the germline ends. CDR3 sequence reads: CASSQGGGQYNEQFF. The CDR3 DNA reads as TGCGCCAGCAGCCAAGGAGGAGGGCAGTACAATGAGCAGTTCTTC.

The chain combines TRBV7-2 with TRBJ2-1; 11 nucleotides agree with TRBD2. Trimming at V came to 4 bases and at J to 0 bases, leaving 5 bases not matched to a gene. Germline lookup yields CDR1 SGHTA and CDR2 FQGNSA. The CDR3 spans 17 residues. The CDR3 protein is CASSSIAGGNSYNEQFF. The CDR3 DNA is TGTGCCAGCAGCTCTATAGCGGGGGGGAACTCCTACAATGAGCAGTTCTTC. The full variable domain, with the rest looked up from reference TRBV7-2 and TRBJ2-1, is GAGVSQSPSNKVTEKGKDVELRCDPISGHTALYWYRQSLGQGLEFLIYFQGNSAPDKSGLPSDRFSAERTGGSVSTLTIQRTQQEDSAVYLCASSSIAGGNSYNEQFFGPGTRLTVL.

This clonotype was recorded many times. CDR3: CASSLGTSGKSQETQYF. As DNA, the CDR3 is TGCGCCAGCAGCCTCGGGACTAGCGGAAAGTCACAAGAGACCCAGTACTTC. V usage is TRBV5-1 and J usage is TRBJ2-5; 11 nucleotides match TRBD2. The CDR3 runs to 17 residues. J was trimmed by 2 bases and V by 4 bases; bases with no gene match: 10. The germline gives CDR1 SGHRS, CDR2 YFSETQ.

This clonotype appeared a few times. The chain uses TRBV28 and TRBJ1-5; D is unclear. V was pared by 5 bases and J by 3 bases, with 14 bases between. The CDR3 is 15 residues long. Germline V gives CDR1 MDHEN, CDR2 SYDVKM. The CDR3 DNA reads as TGTGCCAGCAGTACCCGCAGACTTATCAATCAGCCCCAGCATTTT. Protein sequence: CASSTRRLINQPQHF.

This chain joins TRBV5-1 and TRBJ1-1; perhaps TRBD1 as D (6 bases). The CDR3 consists of 14 residues. Germline V gene lookup returns CDR1 SGHRS and CDR2 YFSETQ. The ends were cut back, 3 bases at V and 4 bases at J, with 13 bases in the middle. CDR3 in amino acids: CASSWQGYGTEAFF. The DNA for the CDR3 is TGCGCCAGCAGCTGGCAGGGGTACGGCACTGAAGCTTTCTTT.

The chain employs TRBV20-1 and TRBJ1-5, with D tentatively TRBD1 (5 bases). Germline values: CDR1 DFQATT, CDR2 SNEGSKA (reference sequence). With 6 bases removed from V and 3 bases from J, the gap between germline ends came to 12 bases. The CDR3 is made up of 13 amino acids. The CDR3 nucleotides are TGCAGTGCCCTCCGGGGGACCAATCAGCCCCAGCATTTT. Its protein product is CSALRGTNQPQHF.

This clonotype was counted a few times. The chain joins TRBV3-1 to TRBJ2-1; D is uncertain. The V and J ends lost 0 bases and 7 bases respectively, with 7 bases between them. Per germline, CDR1 LGHDT and CDR2 YNNKEL (reference sequence). The CDR3 length is 13 residues. CDR3 bases: TGTGCCAGCAGCCAAGAACTGCGGAATGAGCAGTTCTTC. Its translation is CASSQELRNEQFF.

The rearrangement links TRBV6-2 or TRBV6-3 to TRBJ2-1, with D possibly being TRBD1 (6 bases). The germline gives CDR1 MNHEY, CDR2 SVGEGT. With 5 bases removed from V and 6 bases from J, the gap between germline ends came to 17 bases. The CDR3 sequence is 15 residues long. The CDR3 bases are TGTGCCAGCAGTCCGGGACACTCGGGGCTCAATGAGCAGTTCTTC. This encodes CASSPGHSGLNEQFF.

The chain recombines TRBV10-2 with TRBJ1-1; D uncertain. Looked up from germline, CDR1 is WSHSY and CDR2 is SAAADI. Between the trimmed V and J ends, which lost 7 bases and 7 bases, there was a span of 13 bases. The CDR3 contains 12 residues. For the CDR3, the DNA is TGCGCCAGCACGGCGAGGAATGGTGAAGCTTTCTTT. Translation: CASTARNGEAFF.

This clonotype has just a few counts. V usage is TRBV6-5 and J usage is TRBJ1-1; tentative D call: TRBD1 (5 bases). Germline V CDR1 and CDR2: MNHEY, SVGAGI. The CDR3 is 12 residues long. The V end lost 7 bases, the J end lost 4 bases, and 10 bases lay between the germline ends. This CDR3 reads CASTAGATEAFF. CDR3 DNA sequence: TGTGCCAGCACAGCTGGGGCCACTGAAGCTTTCTTT.

This clonotype was seen ten or more times. The gene calls are TRBV12-3 or TRBV12-4 and TRBJ2-1, with D perhaps matching TRBD1 (5 bases). With 6 bases removed from V and 8 bases from J, the gap between germline ends came to 26 bases. The CDR3 has 17 residues. CDR3 nucleotide sequence: TGTGCCAGCAGCCAGTTCAAGGGGCACTTCAAGGCGGATGAGCAGTTCTTC. The encoded protein is CASSQFKGHFKADEQFF.

V and J are TRBV6-5 and TRBJ1-2; 12 bases match TRBD1. Germline-derived CDR1 and CDR2 are MNHEY and SVGAGI. V lost 5 bases and J lost 7; bases outside the gene matches: 8. The CDR3 is 15 residues long. The CDR3 spells CASSAPGTGGLGYTF. The CDR3 DNA reads as TGTGCCAGCAGTGCTCCCGGGACAGGGGGCCTTGGCTACACCTTC.

In this sample, this clonotype turned up a few times. The chain couples TRBV7-2 to TRBJ1-1; TRBD1 matches 9 bases. CDR1 is SGHTA, CDR2 FQGNSA, per germline. The J segment lost 6 bases and the V segment lost 0 bases, leaving 5 bases of the junction unmatched. This CDR3 spans 15 amino acids. Here the CDR3 reads CASSLAPGQGSEAFF. CDR3 nucleotides: TGTGCCAGCAGCTTAGCTCCCGGACAGGGGTCTGAAGCTTTCTTT.

This clonotype was found a few times. The gene calls are TRBV5-1 and TRBJ2-6; the D call may be TRBD1 or TRBD2 (5 bases each). CDR3 length: 18 amino acids. Germline V gives CDR1 SGHRS, CDR2 YFSETQ. Trimming took off 1 base at V and 3 bases at J, with 17 bases between the two ends. The CDR3, as DNA: TGCGCCAGCAGCTTGAACTCCCCCGGGGCAGTTGGGGCCAACGTCCTGACTTTC. As protein: CASSLNSPGAVGANVLTF.

The J gene is TRBJ2-7, the V gene TRBV6-6, with D possibly being TRBD1 (6 bases). Trimming pared 6 bases from V and 6 bases from J, leaving 21 bases between. CDR1 is MNHNY, CDR2 SVGAGI, per germline (reference sequence). The length of the CDR3 is 15 residues. CDR3 nucleotides: TGTGCCAGCAGACACAAAGACCACAGGGTCGGCGAGCAGTACGTC. It yields the protein CASRHKDHRVGEQYV.